One sample yielded the 16 T cell receptor beta chains listed below, sequenced in a study of blood T cells in healthy people across ages. Then a second PCR, running about 6 to 11 cycles, was carried out with a sample-barcoded 5' primer and a J-beta primer mix. MiXCR was run by TCRdb on the 5' RACE reads, yielding one entry per CDR3 protein. Here the sample spans 710,000 or so distinct CDR3 sequences, about a fifth being singletons. The sequencing sample was made of blood. The origin of the receptors is a man in his sixties or seventies in good health.

The chain recombines TRBV2 with TRBJ2-5, with TRBD2 matching over 9 bases. J gave up 5 bases and V 6 bases, and 7 bases lay outside the gene matches. CDR1 and CDR2 from the germline V gene are SNHLY and FYNNEI. The CDR3 totals 14 residues. This chain's CDR3 is CASRIAGVPETQYF. In DNA, the CDR3 is TGTGCCAGCAGGATAGCGGGGGTCCCGGAGACCCAGTACTTC. Drawing the rest from reference TRBV2 and TRBJ2-5, the complete variable domain is EPEVTQTPSHQVTQMGQEVILRCVPISNHLYFYWYRQILGQKVEFLVSFYNNEISEKSEIFDDQFSVERPDGSNFTLKIRSTKLEDSAMYFCASRIAGVPETQYFGPGTRLLVL.

The rearrangement links TRBV6-5 to TRBJ2-2; 8 bases line up with TRBD2. V shed 3 bases, J shed 0 bases, and the junction held 3 bases outside the gene matches. CDR1 is MNHEY, CDR2 SVGAGI, per germline. The CDR3 runs 16 residues. CDR3 protein: CASSYYSGANTGELFF. CDR3 sequence (DNA): TGTGCCAGCAGTTATTATAGCGGGGCGAACACCGGGGAGCTGTTTTTT.

The chain links TRBV7-9 to TRBJ2-5; 10 bases are shared with TRBD1. The J call may be in error: the DNA end matches TRBJ2-7 better. The germline CDR1 and CDR2 sequences are SEHNR and FQNEAQ (reference sequence). This CDR3 region has 15 residues. In DNA form, the CDR3 reads TGTGCCAGCAGCCCCAGGACAGGGGGTTACCACGAGCAGTACTTC. This sequence encodes CASSPRTGGYHEQYF.

This CDR3 is CASGRAEEKLFF. The CDR3 nucleotides are TGTGCCTCAGGACGGGCGGAGGAAAAACTGTTTTTT. This chain links TRBV12-3 or TRBV12-4 with TRBJ1-4; D gene uncertain. V lost 11 bases and J lost 8, with 15 bases in between. The CDR3 runs 12 residues.

In the case of this clonotype: Sequence at one end of the junction differs from germline and may be a read error. J is TRBJ2-1 and V is TRBV27; 7 bases fit TRBD1. CDR3 length: 15 amino acids. The germline gives CDR1 MNHEY, CDR2 SMNVEV (reference sequence). The CDR3 spells CASRKDRVIYSEQFF. DNA of the CDR3: TGTGCCAGCAGAAAAGACAGGGTCATATACAGTGAGCAGTTCTTC.

The count of this clonotype is one. The chain has TRBV28 and TRBJ1-5; 12 bases align to TRBD1. The germline gives CDR1 MDHEN, CDR2 SYDVKM. The CDR3 covers 15 residues. Trimming at V came to 3 bases and at J to 9 bases, leaving 6 bases not matched to a gene. The CDR3 protein is CASSFGGQGARPQHF. CDR3 nucleotides: TGTGCCAGCAGTTTTGGGGGACAGGGGGCCCGGCCCCAGCATTTT.

At least ten counts were recorded for this clonotype. The chain couples TRBV7-9 to TRBJ2-4, with D perhaps matching TRBD2 (5 bases). V lost 0 bases to trimming and J lost 9 bases, with 15 bases between them. The CDR3 runs 15 residues. Germline CDR1 reads SEHNR; CDR2 reads FQNEAQ (reference sequence). Here the CDR3 reads CASSLAVSGLGIQYF. The CDR3 region has the DNA TGTGCCAGCAGCTTAGCGGTCAGCGGTCTCGGCATTCAGTACTTC.

In its sample, this clonotype was seen a few times. This chain links TRBV12-3 or TRBV12-4 with TRBJ1-1, with 7 bases fitting TRBD1. This CDR3 region has 16 residues. V was pared by 8 bases and J by 1 base, with 13 bases of the junction left unmatched. The DNA of the CDR3 is TGTGCCAGCTCCCCTGGGAAGGGGGCGAGGAACACTGAAGCTTTCTTT. It translates to CASSPGKGARNTEAFF.

This clonotype appeared a few times. V usage is TRBV25-1 and J usage is TRBJ2-7; 10 positions match TRBD1. Per the germline V gene, CDR1 is MGHDK and CDR2 is SYGVNS. This CDR3 spans 13 amino acids. J was trimmed by 7 bases and V by 6 bases; bases with no gene match: 6. The CDR3 DNA reads as TGTGCCAGCAGGGGGACAGGGGTTCGAGAGCAGTACTTC. This codes for CASRGTGVREQYF.

The chain is built from TRBV10-2 and TRBJ2-7; D is uncertain. Per germline, CDR1 WSHSY and CDR2 SAAADI. The CDR3 runs 12 residues. V was pared by 5 bases and J by 4 bases, with 9 bases between. For the CDR3, the DNA is TGCGCCAGCAGTCCGGACCGGTACGAGCAGTACTTC. This codes for CASSPDRYEQYF.

The table lists this clonotype with a few counts. One junction end does not reproduce the germline sequence, and a read error may be involved. The V and J genes are TRBV12-3 or TRBV12-4 and TRBJ1-2, with a tentative D call TRBD1 (5 bases). This CDR3 spans 14 amino acids. Written as DNA, the CDR3 is TGTGCCAGCAGTACTTCAGGGATTTCGTATGGCCACACCTTC. Its protein is CASSTSGISYGHTF.

The V call is TRBV2, the J call TRBJ1-1; D might be TRBD1 (6 bases). CDR3 size: 12 residues. Between the trimmed V and J ends, which lost 6 bases and 5 bases, there was a span of 10 bases. The V gene's germline CDR1 is SNHLY and CDR2 FYNNEI. CDR3 amino acids: CASSAQGTEAFF. In DNA form, the CDR3 reads TGTGCCAGCAGCGCCCAGGGGACTGAAGCTTTCTTT.

This clonotype came up a few times. The CDR3 sequence: CASSPRGLNEQFF. CDR3 DNA: TGTGCCAGCAGCCCCAGGGGTTTGAATGAGCAGTTCTTC. The chain uses TRBV11-3 and TRBJ2-1, with D possibly being TRBD1 (6 bases). This CDR3 is 13 amino acids long. Trimming took off 5 bases at V and 7 bases at J, with 12 bases between the two ends. CDR1 SGHNT and CDR2 YENEEA come from the germline V gene.

V usage is TRBV10-3 and J usage is TRBJ2-3; 10 bases align to TRBD2. The V segment lost 8 bases and the J segment 6 bases; nucleotides outside the gene matches: 8. This CDR3 is built from 14 residues. Germline V gene lookup returns CDR1 ENHRY and CDR2 SYGVKD. CDR3 coding DNA: TGTGCCATCGAGGCTAGCGGGGGCAGGGATACGCAGTATTTT. It is translated as CAIEASGGRDTQYF.

Only a few counts were recorded for this clonotype. The rearrangement links TRBV6-2 or TRBV6-3 to TRBJ1-2, with no clear D. Per germline, CDR1 MNHEY and CDR2 SVGEGT. The CDR3 length is 13 residues. V shed 4 bases and J shed 4 bases, with 10 bases lying between them. CDR3 loop: CASSSRETYGYTF. Written as DNA, the CDR3 is TGTGCCAGCAGTTCACGGGAAACCTATGGCTACACCTTC.

The chain employs TRBV6-6 and TRBJ2-7; D is uncertain. The CDR3 covers 13 residues. The V gene's germline CDR1 is MNHNY and CDR2 SVGAGI (reference sequence). Deletions cut 5 bases from V and 0 bases from J, with 8 bases between. Here the CDR3 reads CASSPLSSYEQYF. CDR3 coding DNA: TGTGCCAGCAGTCCCCTAAGCTCCTACGAGCAGTACTTC.